The T cell receptor beta chain under discussion was sequenced for a study of tumor-infiltrating lymphocytes in primary liver carcinoma. Study-level background: T1-T3 N0M0 was the stage of the tumors, which were 4.2 to 10 cm across. Study observations and caveats: The 250 largest clones made up significantly more of tumor than blood repertoires (p = 0.039).

TCR beta cDNA was reverse-transcribed from around 0.55 ug of total RNA. The reaction used a constant-region primer and ProtoScript II reverse transcriptase. For TCR beta, libraries were produced by three nested multiplex PCR rounds using slightly modified ARM-PCR. The first two PCR rounds, approximately 11 cycles each, used TRBV1-TRBV30 forward primers and a C-beta reverse primer. TCRdb redid the calling of the multiplex PCR reads with MiXCR, one entry per CDR3 protein. This table has hundreds of thousands of distinct CDR3 sequences, over 55% appearing once. Germline CDR1 is LGHNA and CDR2 is YNFKEQ. This CDR3 contains 14 residues. As to this clonotype: Its antigen remains unidentified. Being one base from a much bigger clone, this may be a read error.

Extraction also yielded germline DNA, while blood RNA was obtained from unsorted whole blood. The specimen was peripheral blood. The TCR originated in a man aged 40-55 years with primary liver carcinoma and hepatitis B virus infection. The chain recombines TRBV4-2 with TRBJ1-4, with TRBD1 as a possible D gene (6 bases). CDR3 nucleotides: TGTGTCAGCAGCCGGTCCGAGGGGGAGGAAAAACTGTTTTTT. Amino acid sequence: CVSSRSEGEEKLFF.